These 2 T cell receptor beta chains share one sample of origin, sequenced in a study of PD-1 blockade in classical Hodgkin lymphoma. TCRdb's copy holds only in-frame clones and misses some; the assay was immunoSEQ multiplex PCR. The sample has some 10,000 clones, about 82% seen once. Time point defined: cycle 4 day 1 (C4D1), after about 6 weeks of nivolumab. With no exception, relapse followed autologous stem cell transplantation in all patients, and brentuximab vedotin exposure varied. Sequences were derived from peripheral blood mononuclear cells (PBMCs), sampled before the fourth cycle of nivolumab. The receptor source for this set is a human donor with classical Hodgkin lymphoma.

The chain links TRBV5-4 to TRBJ2-3, with D hard to call. There are 14 residues in the CDR3. Trimming shortened V by 4 bases and J by 2 bases, and 11 bases separated the two germline ends. The germline CDR1 and CDR2 sequences are SGHNT and YYREEE (reference sequence). DNA for the CDR3: TGTGCCAGCAGCCCCAGATACCTCACAGATACGCAGTATTTT. This gives the protein CASSPRYLTDTQYF.

This clone was counted once. The rearrangement links TRBV7-3 to TRBJ2-5, with D perhaps matching TRBD1 (5 bases). Germline loops: CDR1 SGHTA, CDR2 FQGTGA. This CDR3 spans 12 amino acids. The V end was cut by 2 bases, the J end by 4 bases, with 5 bases between. The CDR3 loop is CASSLDRETQYF. The CDR3 DNA reads TGTGCCAGCAGCTTAGACAGAGAGACCCAGTACTTC.